This note documents a single T cell receptor beta chain sequence. Its antigen is not known. TCRdb's copy holds only in-frame clones and misses some; the assay was immunoSEQ multiplex PCR. The table records about 39,000 clones, just over 85% of them present only once. This sample is drawn from a study of T cell responses to AZD1222 COVID-19 vaccine. Germline-derived CDR1 and CDR2 are LNHDA and SQIVND (reference sequence). The trim removed 4 bases at V and 8 bases at J, leaving 5 bases unmatched. The CDR3 length is 14 residues. General observations from the study: Possibly, clonal diversity was underestimated; donors were largely white British and included more females.

The rearrangement uses TRBV19 and TRBJ1-4; 9 nucleotides agree with TRBD1. This TCR was sampled from an adult who received the MenACWY meningococcal vaccine as a control. The source was peripheral blood, collected 28 days after the second dose of the MenACWY control vaccine. In nucleotides, the CDR3 is TGTGCCAGTAGTACTACAGGGGGCTCCGAAAAACTGTTTTTT. Translation: CASSTTGGSEKLFF.